These 32 T cell receptor beta chains share one sample of origin, sequenced in a study of T cell changes during pregnancy in multiple sclerosis. TCRdb's copy holds only in-frame clones and misses some; the assay was immunoSEQ multiplex PCR. The sample gives around 80,000 clones, under 95% of which show up once; over 1.3% is in the top ten. The sequenced sample was peripheral blood, obtained before pregnancy. The receptor set was obtained from a female donor with multiple sclerosis, enrolled in a pregnancy study.

The V call is TRBV5-1, the J call TRBJ2-5; tentative D call: TRBD2 (6 bases). CDR1 and CDR2 (germline): SGHRS, YFSETQ. V was cut by 4 bases and J by 5 bases, with 15 bases left in between. The CDR3 sequence is 14 residues long. CDR3 amino acids: CASSPRGIEETQYF. CDR3 DNA sequence: TGCGCCAGCAGCCCCCGGGGGATTGAGGAGACCCAGTACTTC.

The chain links TRBV18 to TRBJ2-7; the match to TRBD2 covers 11 bases. J lost 2 bases, V lost 3 bases, and 0 bases had no gene match. The V gene's germline CDR1 is KGHSH and CDR2 LQKENI. The CDR3 covers 14 residues. The CDR3 reads CASSPSGGAYEQYF. CDR3 nucleotides: TGTGCCAGCTCACCTAGCGGGGGGGCCTACGAGCAGTACTTC.

This chain links TRBV4-2 with TRBJ2-7, with 15 bases fitting TRBD2. Germline V CDR1 and CDR2: LGHNA, YNFKEQ. With 1 base clipped from V and 2 bases from J, the junction kept 6 bases outside the gene matches. This CDR3 region has 18 residues. The CDR3 bases are TGTGCCAGCAGCCAAGGGACTAGCGGGGGGGCTCAACCCTACGAGCAGTACTTC. It translates to CASSQGTSGGAQPYEQYF.

This chain uses TRBV2 with TRBJ2-2; 9 nucleotides align to TRBD1. This CDR3 contains 13 residues. The V and J ends lost 8 bases and 3 bases, in that order; junction bases with no gene match: 1. Germline values: CDR1 SNHLY, CDR2 FYNNEI. Here the CDR3 DNA reads TGTGCCAGCCGGGACAGGGACACCGGGGAGCTGTTTTTT. Translating it yields CASRDRDTGELFF. The full variable domain, its missing parts supplied by reference TRBV2 and TRBJ2-2, is EPEVTQTPSHQVTQMGQEVILRCVPISNHLYFYWYRQILGQKVEFLVSFYNNEISEKSEIFDDQFSVERPDGSNFTLKIRSTKLEDSAMYFCASRDRDTGELFFGEGSRLTVL.

The chain links TRBV6-5 to TRBJ2-7; TRBD2 matches at 8 bases. The CDR3 is 12 amino acids. Looked up from germline, CDR1 is MNHEY and CDR2 is SVGAGI. J lost 4 bases, V lost 8 bases, and 4 bases had no gene match. In nucleotides, the CDR3 is TGTGCCAGCCGGGGGGGTGGTTACGAGCAGTACTTC. Amino acid sequence: CASRGGGYEQYF.

V gene TRBV6-5 combines with J gene TRBJ2-7; 12 bases match TRBD2. CDR1 is MNHEY, CDR2 SVGAGI, per germline. The CDR3 extends over 15 amino acids. Trimming cost V 5 bases and J 3 bases; bases outside gene matches: 5. The CDR3, as DNA: TGTGCCAGCAGTCCACTAGCGGGGGGACACTACGAGCAGTACTTC. Its protein product is CASSPLAGGHYEQYF.

This rearrangement joins TRBV7-3 to TRBJ1-1, with unresolved D. The CDR3 length is 13 residues. Trimming removed 4 bases at V and 5 bases at J, with 11 bases between. Germline-derived CDR1 and CDR2 are SGHTA and FQGTGA. CDR3 DNA sequence: TGTGCCAGCAGCTCAACCTGGGAGACTGAAGCTTTCTTT. It codes for CASSSTWETEAFF.

Here the CDR3 reads CASRVSQGDEQYF. In DNA form, the CDR3 reads TGCGCCAGCAGAGTTTCACAGGGAGACGAGCAGTACTTC. V gene TRBV10-1 combines with J gene TRBJ2-7; maybe TRBD1 (6 bases). This CDR3 has 13 residues. V lost 6 bases and J lost 5, with 14 bases in between. Germline CDR1 reads WNHNN; CDR2 reads SYGVQD (reference sequence).

This sequence joins TRBV10-1 and TRBJ2-1; D is possibly TRBD2 (6 bases). V lost 0 bases, J lost 2 bases, and 14 bases lay in between. Per the germline V gene, CDR1 is WNHNN and CDR2 is SYGVQD (reference sequence). The CDR3 runs to 17 residues. The CDR3 loop reads CASSESTLEGPYNEQFF. The CDR3 DNA follows: TGCGCCAGCAGTGAGTCGACTCTGGAGGGACCCTACAATGAGCAGTTCTTC.

CDR3 coding DNA: TGTGCCAGCAGCTTAGGTCGGGTCTCCTACGAGCAGTACTTC. Its translation: CASSLGRVSYEQYF. This chain links TRBV7-9 with TRBJ2-7; no definite D call. Trimming took 1 base from V and 0 from J, leaving 7 bases between them. The length of the CDR3 is 14 residues. CDR1 and CDR2 from the germline V gene are SEHNR and FQNEAQ (reference sequence).

This clone was found once. V gene TRBV5-5 combines with J gene TRBJ1-6; 10 nucleotides agree with TRBD1. The CDR3 is made up of 17 amino acids. The V and J ends lost 4 bases and 7 bases, in that order; junction bases with no gene match: 11. Germline V gene sequence: CDR1 SGHKS, CDR2 YYEKEE (reference sequence). This chain's CDR3 is CASSPDPTGGLNSPLHF. The DNA of the CDR3 is TGTGCCAGCAGCCCCGATCCGACAGGGGGCCTAAATTCACCCCTCCACTTT.

This sequence joins TRBV7-3 and TRBJ2-1, with 8 positions matching TRBD2. V lost 4 bases and J lost 10; bases outside the gene matches: 12. This CDR3 region has 15 residues. Germline V gene lookup returns CDR1 SGHTA and CDR2 FQGTGA. For the CDR3, the DNA is TGTGCCAGCAGCTCCCTTATGGGACTAGATAACGAGCAGTTCTTC. This gives the protein CASSSLMGLDNEQFF. The full variable domain, completed using reference TRBV7-3 and TRBJ2-1, is GAGVSQTPSNKVTEKGKYVELRCDPISGHTALYWYRQSLGQGPEFLIYFQGTGAADDSGLPNDRFFAVRPEGSVSTLKIQRTERGDSAVYLCASSSLMGLDNEQFFGPGTRLTVL.

This clone was recorded once. The rearrangement joins TRBV19 to TRBJ1-2; 8 bases agree with TRBD1. The CDR3 runs to 16 residues. With V trimmed by 4 bases and J by 4 bases, 11 bases remained unmatched. The germline gives CDR1 LNHDA, CDR2 SQIVND (reference sequence). CDR3 amino acids: CASSREDREGAYGYTF. CDR3 DNA: TGTGCCAGTAGTAGAGAGGACAGGGAAGGGGCCTATGGCTACACCTTC.

The chain has TRBV7-8 and TRBJ1-2, with D possibly TRBD1 on 5 matching bases. Germline V gene data show CDR1 as SGHVS and CDR2 as FQNEAQ. V lost 5 bases, J lost 1 base, and 17 bases lay in between. The CDR3 has 16 amino acids. The DNA of the CDR3 is TGTGCCAGCAGCCCCTCCCGCCAGGGTGTTAACTATGGCTACACCTTC. Its translation: CASSPSRQGVNYGYTF.

In this sample, this clone turned up a few times. This chain uses TRBV30 with TRBJ1-4; TRBD1 is a possible D gene (6 bases). In germline, CDR1 is GTSNPN, CDR2 SVGIG (reference sequence). Trimming took off 8 bases at V and 8 bases at J, with 18 bases between the two ends. This CDR3 region has 13 residues. In DNA form, the CDR3 reads TGTGCCCTCAGTGGCAGGGGTGTAGAAAAACTGTTTTTT. Protein sequence: CALSGRGVEKLFF.

The gene calls are TRBV7-9 and TRBJ2-5, with 8 bases identical to TRBD1. This CDR3 region has 16 residues. Germline CDR1 and CDR2: SEHNR and FQNEAQ (reference sequence). The trim removed 5 bases at V and 3 bases at J, leaving 11 bases unmatched. The CDR3 coding sequence is TGTGCCAGCAGCCCCCCTCAGACAGGGGTGAAAGAGACCCAGTACTTC. It translates to CASSPPQTGVKETQYF.

The J gene is TRBJ1-6, the V gene TRBV7-2; 7 bases align to TRBD1. The J segment lost 3 bases and the V segment lost 3 bases, leaving 8 bases of the junction unmatched. CDR1 is SGHTA and CDR2 is FQGNSA in the germline V gene. CDR3 length: 17 residues. The CDR3 DNA follows: TGTGCCAGCAGCTTGACAGGGTTTGAGGGCTATAATTCACCCCTCCACTTT. Its translation: CASSLTGFEGYNSPLHF.

The V gene is TRBV2, the J gene TRBJ1-2; unclear D gene. The CDR3 totals 9 residues. Deletions cut 9 bases from V and 8 bases from J, with 7 bases between. Germline V gene lookup returns CDR1 SNHLY and CDR2 FYNNEI. As DNA, the CDR3 is TGTGCCAGGAGGGAGGGCTACACCTTC. Amino acid sequence: CARREGYTF.

V gene TRBV7-2 combines with J gene TRBJ2-5; D is unclear. The V end was cut by 1 base, the J end by 1 base, with 7 bases between. The CDR3 sequence is 14 residues long. The germline V gene encodes CDR1 SGHTA and CDR2 FQGNSA. The CDR3 region has the DNA TGTGCCAGCAGCTTAGGGCTCTCCCAAGAGACCCAGTACTTC. Translated, it gives CASSLGLSQETQYF. The full variable domain, rest sourced from reference TRBV7-2 and TRBJ2-5, is GAGVSQSPSNKVTEKGKDVELRCDPISGHTALYWYRQSLGQGLEFLIYFQGNSAPDKSGLPSDRFSAERTGGSVSTLTIQRTQQEDSAVYLCASSLGLSQETQYFGPGTRLLVL.

The V gene is TRBV6-6, the J gene TRBJ1-4; D possibly corresponds to TRBD1 (5 bases). The germline gives CDR1 MNHNY, CDR2 SVGAGI (reference sequence). The CDR3 length is 15 residues. The V end was cut by 0 bases, the J end by 8 bases, with 13 bases between. The CDR3 sequence is CASSYSTGAGEKLFF. CDR3 bases: TGTGCCAGCAGTTACTCAACAGGCGCTGGCGAAAAACTGTTTTTT.

Points on this clone: Different DNA sequences within this sample yield the same CDR3. The V call is TRBV5-6, the J call TRBJ2-7, with 8 bases that match TRBD1. The J segment lost 6 bases and the V segment lost 3 bases, leaving 2 bases of the junction unmatched. The V gene's germline CDR1 is SGHDT and CDR2 YYEEEE. This CDR3 region has 12 residues. The CDR3 is CASSSQGGEQYF. CDR3 DNA: TGTGCCAGCAGCTCACAGGGGGGCGAGCAGTACTTC. The variable domain in full, with the rest retrieved from reference TRBV5-6 and TRBJ2-7, is DAGVTQSPTHLIKTRGQQVTLRCSPKSGHDTVSWYQQALGQGPQFIFQYYEEEERQRGNFPDRFSGHQFPNYSSELNVNALLLGDSALYLCASSSQGGEQYFGPGTRLTVT.

The V and J genes are TRBV11-2 and TRBJ1-1; D uncertain. CDR3 size: 14 residues. Germline V gene data show CDR1 as SGHAT and CDR2 as FQNNGV. V gave up 5 bases and J gave up 1 base, with 11 bases separating them. The CDR3 protein is CASSPTSKNTEAFF. The CDR3 DNA follows: TGTGCCAGCAGCCCTACGTCGAAGAACACTGAAGCTTTCTTT.

V usage is TRBV5-5 and J usage is TRBJ2-7; D not resolved. Germline lookup yields CDR1 SGHKS and CDR2 YYEKEE (reference sequence). The CDR3 sequence is 15 residues long. The V and J ends lost 0 bases and 2 bases respectively, with 12 bases between them. CDR3 DNA sequence: TGTGCCAGCAGCTTGGGGTGGCAGGCCACCTACGAGCAGTACTTC. This encodes CASSLGWQATYEQYF.

The chain uses TRBV18 and TRBJ2-5; maybe TRBD1 (5 bases). Germline V gives CDR1 KGHSH, CDR2 LQKENI. This CDR3 comprises 14 residues. The V end was cut by 6 bases, the J end by 1 base, with 12 bases between. The CDR3 protein is CASSPPGAQETQYF. CDR3 bases: TGTGCCAGCTCCCCCCCTGGGGCCCAAGAGACCCAGTACTTC.

The chain combines TRBV19 with TRBJ2-5; possibly TRBD2 for D (6 bases). The CDR3 spans 15 residues. Germline CDR1 and CDR2: LNHDA and SQIVND (reference sequence). V was clipped by 3 bases and J by 4 bases, with 15 bases between them. For the CDR3, the DNA is TGTGCCAGTAGTATTCGGCGGGGCTTGGGAGAGACCCAGTACTTC. It yields the protein CASSIRRGLGETQYF.

The chain uses TRBV6-1 and TRBJ1-2, with D perhaps matching TRBD1 (5 bases). Germline V gene data show CDR1 as MNHNS and CDR2 as SASEGT. V gave up 1 base and J gave up 6 bases, with 12 bases separating them. CDR3 length: 14 amino acids. The DNA of the CDR3 is TGTGCCAGCAGTGAAGGTGGGGGGGGGAATGGCTACACCTTC. Translation gives CASSEGGGGNGYTF.

The rearrangement joins TRBV10-3 to TRBJ1-1; unclear D gene. Germline V gives CDR1 ENHRY, CDR2 SYGVKD. The length of the CDR3 is 13 residues. V was shortened by 6 bases and J by 0 bases, with 8 bases between the two germline ends. The CDR3 DNA reads as TGTGCCATCAGATGGAGTATGAACACTGAAGCTTTCTTT. Translating it yields CAIRWSMNTEAFF.

This rearrangement joins TRBV29-1 to TRBJ1-1; D unresolved. Trimming took 0 bases from V and 1 from J, leaving 21 bases between them. The CDR3 is made up of 18 amino acids. Per the germline V gene, CDR1 is SQVTM and CDR2 is ANQGSEA. For the CDR3, the DNA is TGCAGCGTTGAAGATGGGCGCCGGGGTGTAGCCCAGAACACTGAAGCTTTCTTT. It yields the protein CSVEDGRRGVAQNTEAFF.

This clone was seen just once. The chain employs TRBV11-2 and TRBJ1-1; D might be TRBD1 (6 bases). This CDR3 comprises 14 residues. The V end was cut by 1 base, the J end by 5 bases, with 11 bases between. The germline CDR1 and CDR2 sequences are SGHAT and FQNNGV. The CDR3 region is CASSLVGTGTEAFF. CDR3 nucleotide sequence: TGTGCCAGCAGCTTAGTCGGTACAGGGACTGAAGCTTTCTTT.

The rearrangement links TRBV10-3 to TRBJ2-5, with D possibly being TRBD2 (5 bases). The CDR3 has 14 residues. CDR1 is ENHRY, CDR2 SYGVKD, per germline. V was cut by 0 bases and J by 4 bases, with 9 bases left in between. The CDR3 here is CAISESSSAETQYF. The CDR3 DNA is TGTGCCATCAGTGAGTCGAGTAGCGCAGAGACCCAGTACTTC.

This chain joins TRBV27 and TRBJ1-5; 8 bases agree with TRBD1. This CDR3 is built from 14 residues. J lost 6 bases, V lost 5 bases, and 6 bases had no gene match. The germline CDR1 and CDR2 sequences are MNHEY and SMNVEV (reference sequence). The CDR3 DNA reads as TGTGCCAGCAGTATGACAGGGGCGGGTCAGCCCCAGCATTTT. This encodes CASSMTGAGQPQHF.

J is TRBJ2-3 and V is TRBV2, with 11 bases matching TRBD2. Germline CDR1 is SNHLY and CDR2 is FYNNEI. The CDR3 covers 14 residues. With V trimmed by 9 bases and J by 2 bases, 4 bases remained unmatched. As DNA, the CDR3 is TGTGCCAGTACTAGCGGGAGACTCACAGATACGCAGTATTTT. Its protein product is CASTSGRLTDTQYF.